The rows below give T cell receptor beta chains drawn from one sample of a study of shared clonotypes between healthy human individuals. TCRdb's copy holds only in-frame clones and misses some; the assay was immunoSEQ multiplex PCR. The table shows hundreds of thousands of clones, with about 95% occurring only once. The source material was naive CD4+ T cells sorted from blood. The receptors were sampled from a woman aged 25 to 39 in good health. CDR3s include the opening cysteine and the closing phenylalanine or tryptophan. Each record gives: D gene, J gene, clone size, V gene, CDR3 protein, CDR3 DNA. The D gene is left open where the match is weak. Clone size is shown for a subset of rows, as once, few, many or a class of expanded clone.

d_gene: TRBD1; j_gene: TRBJ2-5; abundance: -; v_gene: TRBV11-2; CDR3aa: CASSFGTGIQETQYF; CDR3nt: TGTGCCAGCAGCTTCGGGACAGGGATCCAAGAGACCCAGTACTTC
d_gene: -; j_gene: TRBJ2-2; abundance: -; v_gene: TRBV9; CDR3aa: CASSVGRPANTGELFF; CDR3nt: TGTGCCAGCAGCGTAGGTCGGCCCGCGAACACCGGGGAGCTGTTTTTT
d_gene: TRBD2; j_gene: TRBJ2-2; abundance: -; v_gene: TRBV6-6; CDR3aa: CASSPPGTSGTGELFF; CDR3nt: TGTGCCAGCAGTCCTCCCGGGACTAGCGGCACCGGGGAGCTGTTTTTT
d_gene: -; j_gene: TRBJ2-7; abundance: -; v_gene: TRBV10-2; CDR3aa: CASSVFGVAGEQYF; CDR3nt: TGCGCCAGCAGTGTTTTCGGGGTGGCAGGCGAGCAGTACTTC
d_gene: -; j_gene: TRBJ2-7; abundance: -; v_gene: TRBV27; CDR3aa: CASQAYEQYF; CDR3nt: TGTGCCAGTCAAGCCTACGAGCAGTACTTC
d_gene: TRBD1; j_gene: TRBJ2-6; abundance: -; v_gene: TRBV7-2; CDR3aa: CASSLAYRGGGANVLTF; CDR3nt: TGTGCCAGCAGCTTAGCTTACAGGGGTGGTGGGGCCAACGTCCTGACTTTC
d_gene: -; j_gene: TRBJ1-3; abundance: -; v_gene: TRBV6-5; CDR3aa: CASSYREGPGNTIYF; CDR3nt: TGTGCCAGCAGTTACCGGGAGGGTCCTGGAAACACCATATATTTT
d_gene: -; j_gene: TRBJ2-5; abundance: -; v_gene: TRBV5-1; CDR3aa: CASSLVLGPQETQYF; CDR3nt: TGCGCCAGCAGCTTGGTCTTAGGGCCACAAGAGACCCAGTACTTC
d_gene: TRBD1; j_gene: TRBJ1-1; abundance: -; v_gene: TRBV27; CDR3aa: CASSPVQGARTEAFF; CDR3nt: TGTGCCAGCAGTCCTGTACAGGGGGCTCGGACTGAAGCTTTCTTT
d_gene: TRBD1; j_gene: TRBJ2-7; abundance: -; v_gene: TRBV5-3; CDR3aa: CARRPRQGFSYEQYF; CDR3nt: TGTGCCAGAAGACCCCGACAGGGGTTCTCCTACGAGCAGTACTTC
d_gene: TRBD2; j_gene: TRBJ2-1; abundance: -; v_gene: TRBV19; CDR3aa: CASSFYSLAGGPDEQFF; CDR3nt: TGTGCCAGTAGTTTTTACTCCTTAGCGGGAGGGCCCGATGAGCAGTTCTTC
d_gene: -; j_gene: TRBJ1-2; abundance: -; v_gene: TRBV9; CDR3aa: CASSVGLGYTF; CDR3nt: TGTGCCAGCAGCGTAGGTCTAGGCTACACCTTC
d_gene: -; j_gene: TRBJ1-1; abundance: -; v_gene: TRBV30; CDR3aa: CACSRGTNTEAFF; CDR3nt: TGTGCCTGCTCTCGGGGGACTAACACTGAAGCTTTCTTT
d_gene: -; j_gene: TRBJ1-2; abundance: -; v_gene: TRBV6-5; CDR3aa: CASTGNYWGEGYTF; CDR3nt: TGTGCCAGCACCGGCAACTACTGGGGAGAAGGCTACACCTTC
d_gene: -; j_gene: TRBJ1-2; abundance: -; v_gene: TRBV28; CDR3aa: CASSFLPNGYTF; CDR3nt: TGTGCCAGCAGTTTCCTCCCGAATGGCTACACCTTC
d_gene: -; j_gene: TRBJ1-1; abundance: once; v_gene: TRBV11-3; CDR3aa: CASSSSNTEAFF; CDR3nt: TGTGCCAGCAGCTCAAGTAATACTGAAGCTTTCTTT
d_gene: -; j_gene: TRBJ2-1; abundance: -; v_gene: TRBV20-1; CDR3aa: CSARRDEQFF; CDR3nt: TGCAGTGCTAGGAGGGATGAGCAGTTCTTC
d_gene: -; j_gene: TRBJ1-1; abundance: -; v_gene: TRBV18; CDR3aa: CASCTAEAAEAFF; CDR3nt: TGTGCCAGCTGTACCGCGGAGGCCGCTGAAGCTTTCTTT
d_gene: -; j_gene: TRBJ1-2; abundance: -; v_gene: TRBV28; CDR3aa: CAISPSSWDGYTF; CDR3nt: TGTGCCATATCTCCTTCGTCATGGGATGGCTACACCTTC
d_gene: TRBD2; j_gene: TRBJ2-7; abundance: -; v_gene: TRBV28; CDR3aa: CASSVRWLADNLYEQYF; CDR3nt: TGTGCCAGCAGCGTCCGTTGGCTAGCGGACAACCTTTACGAGCAGTACTTC
d_gene: TRBD1; j_gene: TRBJ1-2; abundance: few; v_gene: TRBV9; CDR3aa: CASSAGQGSYTF; CDR3nt: TGTGCCAGCAGCGCAGGACAGGGAAGCTACACCTTC
d_gene: TRBD1; j_gene: TRBJ1-5; abundance: -; v_gene: TRBV2; CDR3aa: CASGQEFSNQPQHF; CDR3nt: TGTGCCAGCGGACAGGAGTTTAGCAATCAGCCCCAGCATTTT
d_gene: -; j_gene: TRBJ1-5; abundance: -; v_gene: TRBV28; CDR3aa: CASSPSDRHQPQHF; CDR3nt: TGTGCCAGCAGTCCGTCGGACAGACATCAGCCCCAGCATTTT
d_gene: -; j_gene: TRBJ2-6; abundance: -; v_gene: TRBV28; CDR3aa: CASNRRVSGANVLTF; CDR3nt: TGTGCCAGCAACCGCAGGGTTTCTGGGGCCAACGTCCTGACTTTC